A selection of T cell receptor beta chains follows, all from one sample in a study of blood T cell repertoires in COVID-19. The protocol was immunoSEQ multiplex PCR, while the TCRdb copy is restricted to in-frame clones and leaves out a portion. The sample has under 200,000 clones, about four fifths seen once. Sequencing was carried out using PBMCs or T cells enriched from blood (not recorded which). The receptors come from a woman in her 50s in a cohort exposed to, infected with or recovered from COVID-19 (not recorded which). Each CDR3 is given with its conserved first and last residue. Fields, in order: J gene, V gene, clone size, D gene, CDR3 DNA, CDR3 protein. The D gene is left open where the match is weak. Size values are once, few and many counts, or a class for expanded clones, and some rows have none.

>TRBJ2-4|TRBV5-1|NA|TRBD2
TGCGCCAGCAGCTTGGGAGGGAGGGACAAAAACATTCAGTACTTC
CASSLGGRDKNIQYF
>TRBJ2-7|TRBV5-1|few|TRBD1
TGCGCCAGCAGCCCCCGGACAGGGGTGGGGGAGCAGTACTTC
CASSPRTGVGEQYF
>TRBJ2-7|TRBV5-1|many|TRBD2
TGCGCCAGCAGCTGGGACGGCTTTGCGGGAGGATTGGTCTTC
CASSWDGFAGGLVF
>TRBJ1-3|TRBV13|NA|NA
TGTGCCAGCAGCTTCGACACCCGAATATATTTT
CASSFDTRIYF
>TRBJ1-1|TRBV4-1|NA|TRBD1
TGCGCCAGCAGCCAAGTTGTCCAGGGGGCTTCGAACACTGAAGCTTTCTTT
CASSQVVQGASNTEAFF
>TRBJ1-2|TRBV5-4|NA|TRBD1
TGTGCCAGCAGCTCGGACAGGGAAAACTATGGCTACACCTTC
CASSSDRENYGYTF
>TRBJ1-6|TRBV11-2|NA|TRBD1
TGTGCCAGCAGCGTATCCGGACAGGGCTGGAATTCACCCCTCCACTTT
CASSVSGQGWNSPLHF
>TRBJ2-6|TRBV28|NA|NA
TGTGCCAGCAGTTTAAGGACAGGGGCCAACGTCCTGACTTTC
CASSLRTGANVLTF
>TRBJ2-7|TRBV7-3|NA|NA
TGTGCCAGCAGCTTAGAGGGGGGGCCCCCTTACGAGCAGTACTTC
CASSLEGGPPYEQYF
>TRBJ1-1|TRBV6-2/TRBV6-3|NA|NA
TGTGCCAGCAGTTACTCGTGGTTGGGGACAAACACTGAAGCTTTCTTT
CASSYSWLGTNTEAFF
>TRBJ1-1|TRBV25-1|NA|NA
TGTGCCAGCAGTCCGAAGGTCAGGGTCACTGAAGCTTTCTTT
CASSPKVRVTEAFF
>TRBJ2-1|TRBV6-4|NA|TRBD2
TGTGCCAGCAGTGACTCCGGGACTAGCGGGTACAATGAGCAGTTCTTC
CASSDSGTSGYNEQFF
>TRBJ2-3|TRBV30|NA|TRBD2
TGTGCCGTGGGACTAGCGGCTAGCACAGATACGCAGTATTTT
CAVGLAASTDTQYF
>TRBJ2-3|TRBV24-1|NA|NA
TGTGCCACCAGGGACTTTTCCACAGATACGCAGTATTTT
CATRDFSTDTQYF
>TRBJ1-3|TRBV3-1/TRBV3-2|NA|NA
TGTGCCAGCAGCGCCCTAGAAAGCCTTAGCTCTGGAAACACCATATATTTT
CASSALESLSSGNTIYF
>TRBJ2-1|TRBV10-3|NA|TRBD2
TGTGCCATCAGTGAAGGGACTAGCGGGATTCTGGGCAATGAGCAGTTCTTC
CAISEGTSGILGNEQFF
>TRBJ2-2|TRBV5-8|few|TRBD2
TGTGCCAGCACCGTACTAGCGGGGGGGCCTGACGGGGAGCTGTTTTTT
CASTVLAGGPDGELFF
>TRBJ2-1|TRBV3-1/TRBV3-2|NA|TRBD2
TGTGCCAGCAGCCAAGATTTCCCGGGGACTAGCGGGAGAAAGGGCTCCAATGAGCAGTTCTTC
CASSQDFPGTSGRKGSNEQFF
>TRBJ2-5|TRBV6-5|NA|TRBD1
TGTGCCAGCAGTTACCGCGGGACAGGGGCCCAAGAGACCCAGTACTTC
CASSYRGTGAQETQYF